A selection of T cell receptor beta chains follows, all from one sample in a study of T cells in Graves' hyperthyroidism and ophthalmopathy. TCRdb analysed the multiplex PCR reads with MiXCR anew, one entry per CDR3 protein. The table includes 350,000 to 450,000 distinct CDR3 sequences, approximately 18% detected once. The sequenced material came from blood. These receptors all stem from a woman younger than 45 with Graves' hyperthyroidism that later progressed to Graves' ophthalmopathy. The CDR3 runs from the conserved cysteine through the conserved F or W. The order of the fields is V gene, J gene, clone size, D gene, CDR3 DNA, CDR3 protein. A D gene is named only where the DNA matches it firmly. Some rows mark clone size as missing; the rest say once, few, many or name a class of expanded clone.

V gene: TRBV11-3
J gene: TRBJ1-2
clone size: once
D gene: NA
CDR3 DNA: TGTGCCAGCAGCTTAGGGGGACGCCATGGCTACACCTTC
CDR3 protein: CASSLGGRHGYTF

V gene: TRBV28
J gene: TRBJ2-7
clone size: NA
D gene: TRBD2
CDR3 DNA: TGTGCCAGCAGTTTGTTCTTCGGGACTAGCTTCTACGAGCAGTACTTC
CDR3 protein: CASSLFFGTSFYEQYF

V gene: TRBV3-1
J gene: TRBJ2-2
clone size: many
D gene: TRBD1
CDR3 DNA: TGTGCCAGCAGCCAAGGGGGACAGTTCACCGGGGAGCTGTTTTTT
CDR3 protein: CASSQGGQFTGELFF

V gene: TRBV28
J gene: TRBJ1-5
clone size: many
D gene: NA
CDR3 DNA: TGTGCCAGCAGTTTCTCGGGGACGCTGGAGTATAGCAATCAGCCCCAGCATTTT
CDR3 protein: CASSFSGTLEYSNQPQHF

V gene: TRBV13
J gene: TRBJ2-7
clone size: NA
D gene: TRBD1
CDR3 DNA: TGTGCCAGCAGCTTAGCAGGACAGGGGCGTGAGCAGTACTTC
CDR3 protein: CASSLAGQGREQYF

V gene: TRBV11-2
J gene: TRBJ2-1
clone size: many
D gene: NA
CDR3 DNA: TGTGCCAGCAGCAATACAAATGAGCAGTTCTTC
CDR3 protein: CASSNTNEQFF

V gene: TRBV27
J gene: TRBJ2-7
clone size: many
D gene: NA
CDR3 DNA: TGTGCCAGCAGTTTTGGGGGGAAATCCTACGAGCAGTACTTC
CDR3 protein: CASSFGGKSYEQYF

V gene: TRBV2
J gene: TRBJ2-7
clone size: many
D gene: NA
CDR3 DNA: TGTGCCAGCAGTGTGTCAGGGAATTCCTACGAGCAGTACTTC
CDR3 protein: CASSVSGNSYEQYF

V gene: TRBV28
J gene: TRBJ2-7
clone size: NA
D gene: TRBD1
CDR3 DNA: TGTGCCAGCAGTCCTACAGGGGTGGAATTATCCTACGAGCAGTACTTC
CDR3 protein: CASSPTGVELSYEQYF

V gene: TRBV6-2/TRBV6-3
J gene: TRBJ2-3
clone size: many
D gene: NA
CDR3 DNA: TGTGCCAGCACTCCAATGTGGAGCGAGGGGTCCTCAGATACGCAGTATTTT
CDR3 protein: CASTPMWSEGSSDTQYF

V gene: TRBV30
J gene: TRBJ1-6
clone size: NA
D gene: NA
CDR3 DNA: TGTGCCTGGAGCGGTGAGGCTGGGTCACCCCTCCACTTT
CDR3 protein: CAWSGEAGSPLHF

V gene: TRBV12-3/TRBV12-4
J gene: TRBJ2-3
clone size: NA
D gene: TRBD2
CDR3 DNA: TGTGCCAGCAGTTTAAATTGGAGTAGCGGGAGACTCAGGAATACGCAGTATTTT
CDR3 protein: CASSLNWSSGRLRNTQYF

V gene: TRBV10-1
J gene: TRBJ1-2
clone size: few
D gene: TRBD1
CDR3 DNA: TGCGCCAGCAGTCGGGACAGACCCTATGGCTACACCTTC
CDR3 protein: CASSRDRPYGYTF

V gene: TRBV27
J gene: TRBJ2-1
clone size: many
D gene: TRBD2
CDR3 DNA: TGTGCCAGCACCGTAGCGGGAGTGGGGTACAATGAGCAGTTCTTC
CDR3 protein: CASTVAGVGYNEQFF

V gene: TRBV27
J gene: TRBJ1-5
clone size: many
D gene: TRBD1
CDR3 DNA: TGTGCCAGCAGTACACGGGACAGTCCTTCGGATCAGCCCCAGCATTTT
CDR3 protein: CASSTRDSPSDQPQHF

V gene: TRBV12-5
J gene: TRBJ2-1
clone size: many
D gene: TRBD1
CDR3 DNA: TGTGCTAGTGGTCCCAACCCCCCGGGACAGTCCTACAATGAGCAGTTCTTC
CDR3 protein: CASGPNPPGQSYNEQFF

V gene: TRBV6-1
J gene: TRBJ1-2
clone size: many
D gene: TRBD1
CDR3 DNA: TGTGCCAGCAAAAAGACAGGGATTGTAGGCTACACCTTC
CDR3 protein: CASKKTGIVGYTF

V gene: TRBV15
J gene: TRBJ2-7
clone size: NA
D gene: NA
CDR3 DNA: TGTGCCACCAGCAGAGGGGGTCAGTTCGCAGGGTTGGCTTACGAGCAGTACTTC
CDR3 protein: CATSRGGQFAGLAYEQYF

V gene: TRBV27
J gene: TRBJ1-5
clone size: many
D gene: TRBD1
CDR3 DNA: TGTGCCAGCAGGATGACAGGGGGCTATCAGCCCCAGCATTTT
CDR3 protein: CASRMTGGYQPQHF

V gene: TRBV19
J gene: TRBJ1-5
clone size: many
D gene: NA
CDR3 DNA: TGTGCCAGTAGTATGGATGCCAGGGGTAAGCCCCAGCATTTT
CDR3 protein: CASSMDARGKPQHF

V gene: TRBV7-2
J gene: TRBJ2-3
clone size: many
D gene: NA
CDR3 DNA: TGTGCCAGCAGCCCTCCCCCCCCGGTAGATACACAGTATTTT
CDR3 protein: CASSPPPPVDTQYF

V gene: TRBV5-1
J gene: TRBJ2-7
clone size: many
D gene: NA
CDR3 DNA: TGCGCCAGCAGCCCGGACGGGTACTACGAGCAGTACTTC
CDR3 protein: CASSPDGYYEQYF

V gene: TRBV20-1
J gene: TRBJ2-7
clone size: many
D gene: TRBD1
CDR3 DNA: TGCAGTGCTAGGGACGGACAGGGGCCCCTTTCGGACGAGCAGTACTTC
CDR3 protein: CSARDGQGPLSDEQYF